This is a list of T cell receptor beta chains from one sample in a study of shared clonotypes between healthy human individuals. The method was immunoSEQ multiplex PCR; TCRdb's version includes in-frame clones alone and lacks a portion of them. The sample includes 2 million to 2.5 million clones, 90% to 95% of them seen just once. The sample consisted of naive CD4+ T cells from PBMCs. These receptors all come from a man aged 18 to 29 in good health. Some clones in this sample may be carry-over from other donors' samples. Both conserved end residues are part of each CDR3. A D gene is named only where the DNA matches it firmly. Rows may omit the clone size; those that give it use once, few, many or a size class.

>TRBV9|-|-|TRBJ1-2
TGTGCCAGCAGCGTTCGGGCAGTACAATCCTATGGCTACACCTTC
CASSVRAVQSYGYTF
>TRBV5-5|-|-|TRBJ1-1
TGTGCCAGCAGCTTGGCCGTGGGCGCTAGGGGAGGGACTGAAGCTTTCTTT
CASSLAVGARGGTEAFF
>TRBV7-9|-|TRBD1|TRBJ2-7
TGTGCCAGCAGCTTTTTACAGGGGTACGAGCAGTACTTC
CASSFLQGYEQYF
>TRBV5-5|-|-|TRBJ1-1
TGTGCCAGCAGCTTGCCCCGGCAAGACACTGAAGCTTTCTTT
CASSLPRQDTEAFF
>TRBV6-1|-|-|TRBJ1-2
TGTGCCAGCGCCCGGGGGGGAGGTGGCTACACCTTC
CASARGGGGYTF
>TRBV19|-|-|TRBJ1-1
TGTGCCAGCCTAAATCTGGGCAGGCTGAACACTGAAGCTTTCTTT
CASLNLGRLNTEAFF
>TRBV7-2|-|TRBD2|TRBJ2-1
TGTGCCAGCAGTTACCCGGGACTAGCGGGCAATGAGCAGTTCTTC
CASSYPGLAGNEQFF
>TRBV18|-|TRBD2|TRBJ2-1
TGTGCCAGCTCACCCGGACTAGCGGGAGGAATGGGGGAGCAGTTCTTC
CASSPGLAGGMGEQFF
>TRBV27|-|TRBD1|TRBJ2-1
TGTGCCAGCAGTCCCGGAATCCGGACAGGGGGCATGGGTGAGCAGTTCTTC
CASSPGIRTGGMGEQFF
>TRBV7-8|-|-|TRBJ2-1
TGTGCCAGCAGCCAACTCGCATACAATGAGCAGTTCTTC
CASSQLAYNEQFF
>TRBV5-6|-|-|TRBJ2-7
TGTGCCAGCAGCTTGGTGGCGGGATCGCGCTACGAGCAGTACTTC
CASSLVAGSRYEQYF
>TRBV2|-|-|TRBJ2-1
TGTGCCAGCGCTCCGGGACACCTAATCAATGAGCAGTTCTTC
CASAPGHLINEQFF
>TRBV18|-|-|TRBJ2-3
TGTGCCAGCTCTTCTCACCAAGGACCTTTGGATACGCAGTATTTT
CASSSHQGPLDTQYF
>TRBV5-1|-|TRBD2|TRBJ2-7
TGCGCCAGCAGCTTCCCGGGAGGGTCCCACGAGCAGTACTTC
CASSFPGGSHEQYF
>TRBV7-9|-|-|TRBJ1-1
TGTGCCAGCAGCTCCGACTCCCGGGCTGGGAACACTGAAGCTTTCTTT
CASSSDSRAGNTEAFF
>TRBV6-4|-|TRBD1|TRBJ1-2
TGTGCCAGCAGTCCCGGACAGGGCGGAGGCTACACCTTC
CASSPGQGGGYTF
>TRBV5-4|-|TRBD1|TRBJ2-1
TGTGCCAGCAGCTTGGGGACAGGGGTTTCGAATGAGCAGTTCTTC
CASSLGTGVSNEQFF
>TRBV6-6|-|-|TRBJ1-5
TGTGCCAGCAACTCACACGGGGCAGGGCAGCCCCAGCATTTT
CASNSHGAGQPQHF
>TRBV9|-|-|TRBJ2-6
TGTGCCAGCAGCCTAGCGCTTAACTCTGGGGCCAACGTCCTGACTTTC
CASSLALNSGANVLTF
>TRBV5-6|-|-|TRBJ1-5
TGTGCCAGCAGCTTGGGGCGGGAAGGTCCCCAGCATTTT
CASSLGREGPQHF
>TRBV4-2|-|-|TRBJ2-3
TGTGCCAGCAGCCCCCTTGGGACTTCTGTAGGGACAGATACGCAGTATTTT
CASSPLGTSVGTDTQYF
>TRBV5-1|-|TRBD2|TRBJ2-1
TGCGCCAGCAGCTTGGCGGTCGGACTAGCGGGGAACAATGAGCAGTTCTTC
CASSLAVGLAGNNEQFF
>TRBV2|-|-|TRBJ2-5
TGTGCCAGCAACACAGGGCCTTTGCGACGAGAGACCCAGTACTTC
CASNTGPLRRETQYF
>TRBV5-5|once|-|TRBJ1-5
TGTGCCAGCAGCTTTGGGGGGTCGAATCAGCCCCAGCATTTT
CASSFGGSNQPQHF
>TRBV6-5|-|-|TRBJ2-4
TGTGCCAGCAGCCAGAGCAGAGCCAAAAACATTCAGTACTTC
CASSQSRAKNIQYF
>TRBV2|-|-|TRBJ2-4
TGTGCCAGCAGGGGTGAAAACATTCAGTACTTC
CASRGENIQYF
>TRBV6-5|-|-|TRBJ1-2
TGTGCCAGCAGTTACTCCGGAGATGGCTACACCTTC
CASSYSGDGYTF
>TRBV4-1|-|-|TRBJ2-7
TGCGCCAGCAGCCAAGATACGGGGAGTCGGGTAGTCCTCTTC
CASSQDTGSRVVLF
>TRBV9|-|TRBD1|TRBJ1-1
TGTGCCAGCAGCGTAGGACAGGGCTATGAAGCTTTCTTT
CASSVGQGYEAFF
>TRBV11-2|once|-|TRBJ2-3
TGTGCCAGCAGCTTGTCGGGACTCATGACAGATACGCAGTATTTT
CASSLSGLMTDTQYF
>TRBV6-1|-|TRBD1|TRBJ1-4
TGTGCCAGCAGGTTCCAGGGGGCCAGGGCTGAAAAACTGTTTTTT
CASRFQGARAEKLFF
>TRBV7-8|-|TRBD1|TRBJ1-2
TGTGCCAGCAGCTGGGGGACAGGGGGTGACGGCTACACCTTC
CASSWGTGGDGYTF
>TRBV10-3|-|TRBD1|TRBJ1-2
TGTGCCATCAGTGAGTCTACAGGGGTGGGCTACACCTTC
CAISESTGVGYTF
>TRBV9|-|-|TRBJ2-3
TGTGCCAGCAGCCCAGGTGGGCAGGAGAGCACAGATACGCAGTATTTT
CASSPGGQESTDTQYF
>TRBV11-2|-|-|TRBJ2-1
TGTGCCAGCAGCCAAGGGTACGCCAATGAGCAGTTCTTC
CASSQGYANEQFF
>TRBV20-1|-|-|TRBJ2-5
TGCAGTGCCCCCACGGTCCGGGCCCAGTACTTC
CSAPTVRAQYF
>TRBV5-1|-|TRBD1|TRBJ1-2
TGCGCCAGCAGCTTGTTCGGACAGGCGAACTATGGCTACACCTTC
CASSLFGQANYGYTF